The present T cell receptor (beta chain) was sequenced within a study of blood T cell repertoires in COVID-19. Study-level background: PBMCs, B-cell-depleted T cells, or T cells provided the cDNA or gDNA that made up the material.

The authors' processing: Amplifying reference gene primers gave estimates of nucleated cell counts. Using immunoSEQ multiplex PCR, the repertoire was profiled, and TCRdb retains in-frame clones only, with some absent. The V and J calls and clone size are taken from that table; D and trimming were inferred from the DNA. The data hold tens of thousands of clones, with roughly nine tenths observed a single time. The sequenced sample was peripheral blood. This TCR came from a man in his 70s with active COVID-19.

CDR3 sequence: CASSLRQGPRTDTQYF. Here the CDR3 DNA reads TGTGCCAGCAGCCTTCGACAGGGGCCCCGCACAGATACGCAGTATTTT. The chain couples TRBV25-1 to TRBJ2-3; 8 nucleotides align to TRBD1. Trimming removed 6 bases from V and 1 base from J; junction bases left unmatched: 9. CDR3 length equals 16 residues. Germline CDR1 is MGHDK and CDR2 is SYGVNS. The whole variable domain, remainder taken from reference TRBV25-1 and TRBJ2-3, is EADIYQTPRYLVIGTGKKITLECSQTMGHDKMYWYQQDPGMELHLIHYSYGVNSTEKGDLSSESTVSRIRTEHFPLTLESARPSHTSQYLCASSLRQGPRTDTQYFGPGTRLTVL.